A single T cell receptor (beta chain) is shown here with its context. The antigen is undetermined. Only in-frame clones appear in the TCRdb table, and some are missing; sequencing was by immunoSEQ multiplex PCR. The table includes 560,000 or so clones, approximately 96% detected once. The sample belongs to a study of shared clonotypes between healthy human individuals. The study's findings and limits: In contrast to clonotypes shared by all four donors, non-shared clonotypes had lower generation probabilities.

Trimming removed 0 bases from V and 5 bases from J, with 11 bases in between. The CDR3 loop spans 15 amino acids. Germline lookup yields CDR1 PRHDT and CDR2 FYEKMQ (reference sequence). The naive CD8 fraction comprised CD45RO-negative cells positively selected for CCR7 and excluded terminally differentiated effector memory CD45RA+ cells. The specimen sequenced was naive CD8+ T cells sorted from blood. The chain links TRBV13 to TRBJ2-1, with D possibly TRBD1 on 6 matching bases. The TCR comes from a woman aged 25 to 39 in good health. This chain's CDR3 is CASSLGQGKNNEQFF. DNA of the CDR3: TGTGCCAGCAGCTTAGGACAGGGAAAGAACAATGAGCAGTTCTTC.